Below, 2 T cell receptor beta chains from the same sample are listed, as sequenced in a study of blood T cells in healthy people across ages. Primed by a sample-barcoded 5' primer and a J-beta primer mix, a second PCR proceeded for about 7 to 12 cycles. TCRdb re-called the 5' RACE reads with MiXCR, one entry per CDR3 protein. The repertoire has around 790,000 distinct CDR3 sequences, under 45% of them found once; the top ten carry 15% to 25%. What was sequenced was blood. Receptor source: a man between 60 and 70 years old in good health.

There are a few counts of this clonotype. V is TRBV20-1 and J is TRBJ2-3; 7 nucleotides line up with TRBD2. CDR3 length: 14 amino acids. The V and J ends lost 3 bases and 0 bases, in that order; junction bases with no gene match: 3. Germline assignment: CDR1 DFQATT and CDR2 SNEGSKA (reference sequence). CDR3 in DNA: TGCAGTGCTAGCAGTAGCGGGAGCACAGATACGCAGTATTTT. Its translation: CSASSSGSTDTQYF.

To note about this clonotype: One junction end does not reproduce the germline sequence, and a read error may be involved. The rearrangement uses TRBV6-6 and TRBJ2-7, with 8 bases aligning to TRBD1. The last part of the DNA fits TRBJ2-5 better; the J call may be wrong. The CDR3 is 14 amino acids. Germline V gene lookup returns CDR1 MNHNY and CDR2 SVGAGI (reference sequence). This CDR3 is CANSYSGQGETQYF. The CDR3 bases are TGTGCCAACAGTTACTCAGGACAGGGAGAGACCCAGTACTTC.